Listed below are T cell receptor beta chains from one sample, sequenced in a study of graft-versus-host responses after intestinal transplantation. The repertoire was sequenced with immunoSEQ multiplex PCR; TCRdb's copy has only in-frame clones and lacks some. The sample lists approximately 15,000 clones; around 69% were seen once. Sequencing used ileum tissue, obtained 14 days after transplant. These receptors came from a human patient who received an intestinal transplant, so some T cells may come from the graft donor. Both conserved end residues are part of each CDR3. D genes are given only for firm matches. Size is omitted from some rows. Given values are once, few, many or a class for expanded clones.

d_gene	abundance	v_gene	j_gene	CDR3nt	CDR3aa
TRBD1	-	TRBV5-4	TRBJ2-7	TGTGCCAGCAGCTTGGCCGGGACAGGGGGCTACGAGCAGTACTTC	CASSLAGTGGYEQYF
TRBD2	-	TRBV4-1	TRBJ2-5	TGCGCCAGCAGCCAGTATACCGGGACTAGCGGTAAAGAGACCCAGTACTTC	CASSQYTGTSGKETQYF
TRBD2	-	TRBV4-1	TRBJ2-4	TGCGCCAGCAGCCAAGATCGGGTGGGCGGGGGTCTAGCCAAAAACATTCAGTACTTC	CASSQDRVGGGLAKNIQYF
TRBD2	-	TRBV10-3	TRBJ2-1	TGTGCCATCAGTGGGGGAGGGAATGAGCAGTTCTTC	CAISGGGNEQFF
-	-	TRBV5-1	TRBJ1-2	TGCGCCAGCAGCTTGTCGAGGGGTGCTCTTGACGATAGCACCTTC	CASSLSRGALDDSTF
TRBD1	-	TRBV28	TRBJ2-7	TGTGCCAGCATCAGGGACAGGGGGCCCTCCTACGAGCAGTACTTC	CASIRDRGPSYEQYF
TRBD1	-	TRBV6-6	TRBJ1-1	TGTGCCAGCAGTTTCCCGCAGGGGGGTCACACTGAAGCTTTCTTT	CASSFPQGGHTEAFF
-	once	TRBV7-2	TRBJ2-5	TGTGCCAGCAGCTTAAGCGGGCCCCAAGAGACCCAGTACTTC	CASSLSGPQETQYF
TRBD2	-	TRBV11-2	TRBJ2-2	TGTGCCAGCAGCTTAACTAGCGGGGGGACGAACACCGGGGAGCTGTTTTTT	CASSLTSGGTNTGELFF
TRBD2	-	TRBV4-2	TRBJ2-7	TGTGCCAGCAGCCAAGCCGGCGGGGGGCCCCAGTGGGAGCAGTACTTC	CASSQAGGGPQWEQYF
-	-	TRBV5-4	TRBJ2-5	TGTGCCAGCAGCTCACCTTTGAGGACCCCAAAGGAGACCCAGTACTTC	CASSSPLRTPKETQYF
-	few	TRBV6-4	TRBJ1-2	TGTGCCAGCAGTGATAGGCCGGGTGGCTACACCTTC	CASSDRPGGYTF
TRBD1	-	TRBV5-6	TRBJ1-1	TGTGCCAGCAGCTCAGGGGGCCTCACTGAAGCTTTCTTT	CASSSGGLTEAFF
-	-	TRBV18	TRBJ2-1	TGTGCCAGCTCCGACCAGGGGGGCCGGCAGTTCTTC	CASSDQGGRQFF
TRBD1	few	TRBV30	TRBJ1-3	TGTGCCTGGAGAAACCAGGGGGCGGCGGGAAACACCATATATTTT	CAWRNQGAAGNTIYF
-	-	TRBV9	TRBJ2-7	TGTGCCAGCAGCGTATCCCAGGGAGAGCAGTACTTC	CASSVSQGEQYF
-	-	TRBV5-6	TRBJ1-1	TGTGCCAGCAGCTTGGTGGAGAGGACTGAAGCTTTCTTT	CASSLVERTEAFF